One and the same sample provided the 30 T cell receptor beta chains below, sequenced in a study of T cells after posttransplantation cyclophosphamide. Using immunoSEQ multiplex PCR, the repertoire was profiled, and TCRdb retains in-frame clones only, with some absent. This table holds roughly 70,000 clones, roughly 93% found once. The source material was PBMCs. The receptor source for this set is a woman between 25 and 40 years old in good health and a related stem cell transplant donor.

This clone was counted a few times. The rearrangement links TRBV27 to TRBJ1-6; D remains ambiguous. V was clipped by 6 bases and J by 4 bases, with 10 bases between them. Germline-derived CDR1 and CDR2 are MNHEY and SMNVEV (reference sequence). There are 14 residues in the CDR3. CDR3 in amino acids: CASSPRSYNSPLHF. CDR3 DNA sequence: TGTGCCAGCAGCCCCAGATCTTATAATTCACCCCTCCACTTT.

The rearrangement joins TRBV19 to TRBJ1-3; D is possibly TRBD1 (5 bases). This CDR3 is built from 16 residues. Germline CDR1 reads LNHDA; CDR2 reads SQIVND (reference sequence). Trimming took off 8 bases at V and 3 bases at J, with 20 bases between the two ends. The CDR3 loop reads CASGDPRPSIGNTIYF. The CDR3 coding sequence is TGTGCCAGTGGGGACCCTCGACCATCGATTGGAAACACCATATATTTT. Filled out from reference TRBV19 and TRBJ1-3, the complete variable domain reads DGGITQSPKYLFRKEGQNVTLSCEQNLNHDAMYWYRQDPGQGLRLIYYSQIVNDFQKGDIAEGYSVSREKKESFPLTVTSAQKNPTAFYLCASGDPRPSIGNTIYFGEGSWLTVV.

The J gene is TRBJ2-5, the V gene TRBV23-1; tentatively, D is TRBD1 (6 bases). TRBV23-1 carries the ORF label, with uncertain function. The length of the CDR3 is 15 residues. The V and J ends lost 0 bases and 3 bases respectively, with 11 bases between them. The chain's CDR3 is CASSQSPRGKETQYF. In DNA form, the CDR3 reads TGCGCCAGCAGTCAATCGCCCAGGGGCAAAGAGACCCAGTACTTC.

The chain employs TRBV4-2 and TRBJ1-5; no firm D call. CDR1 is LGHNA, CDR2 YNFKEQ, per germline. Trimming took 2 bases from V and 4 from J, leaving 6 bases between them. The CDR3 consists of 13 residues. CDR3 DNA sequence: TGTGCCAGCAGCCAAAGCAGGAATCAGCCCCAGCATTTT. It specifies CASSQSRNQPQHF.

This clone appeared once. The CDR3: CSVYRSGGLRTDTQYF. The CDR3, as DNA: TGCAGCGTTTACCGTAGCGGGGGCCTACGCACAGATACGCAGTATTTT. The chain couples TRBV29-1 to TRBJ2-3; TRBD2 aligns across 9 bases. This CDR3 region has 16 residues. CDR1 and CDR2 from the germline V gene are SQVTM and ANQGSEA. V gave up 5 bases and J gave up 1 base; unmatched junction bases: 10.

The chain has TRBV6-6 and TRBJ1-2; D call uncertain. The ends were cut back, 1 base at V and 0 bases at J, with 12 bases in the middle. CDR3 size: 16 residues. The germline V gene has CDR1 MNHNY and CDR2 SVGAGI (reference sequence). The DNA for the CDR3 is TGTGCCAGCAGTTACTACCCAGAACCCGCTAACTATGGCTACACCTTC. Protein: CASSYYPEPANYGYTF.

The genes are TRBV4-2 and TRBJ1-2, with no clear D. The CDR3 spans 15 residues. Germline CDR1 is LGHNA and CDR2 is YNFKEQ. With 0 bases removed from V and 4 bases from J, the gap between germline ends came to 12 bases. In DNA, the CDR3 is TGTGCCAGCAGCCAAGACTTAACAGAAGCCTATGGCTACACCTTC. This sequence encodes CASSQDLTEAYGYTF.

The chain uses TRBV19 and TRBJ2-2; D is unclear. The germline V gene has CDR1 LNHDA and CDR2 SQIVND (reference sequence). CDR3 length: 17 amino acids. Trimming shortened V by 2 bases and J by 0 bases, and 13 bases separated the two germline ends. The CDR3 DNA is TGTGCCAGTAGTATAAAGATATTGTTCGCGAACACCGGGGAGCTGTTTTTT. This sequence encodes CASSIKILFANTGELFF. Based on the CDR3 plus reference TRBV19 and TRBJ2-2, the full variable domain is DGGITQSPKYLFRKEGQNVTLSCEQNLNHDAMYWYRQDPGQGLRLIYYSQIVNDFQKGDIAEGYSVSREKKESFPLTVTSAQKNPTAFYLCASSIKILFANTGELFFGEGSRLTVL.

CDR3 sequence reads: CASSYSGTRETQYF. The CDR3 nucleotides are TGTGCCAGCAGTTACTCGGGGACCCGGGAGACCCAGTACTTC. This chain uses TRBV6-5 with TRBJ2-5; D might be TRBD1 or TRBD2, each matching 5 bases. The CDR3 length is 14 residues. Germline CDR1 and CDR2: MNHEY and SVGAGI. Deletions cut 0 bases from V and 5 bases from J, with 10 bases between.

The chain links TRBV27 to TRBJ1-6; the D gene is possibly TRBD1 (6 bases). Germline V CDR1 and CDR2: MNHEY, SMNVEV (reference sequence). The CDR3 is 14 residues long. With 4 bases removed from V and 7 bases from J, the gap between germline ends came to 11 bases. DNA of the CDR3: TGTGCCAGCAGTTCGGGGGGGCCCAATTCACCCCTCCACTTT. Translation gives CASSSGGPNSPLHF.

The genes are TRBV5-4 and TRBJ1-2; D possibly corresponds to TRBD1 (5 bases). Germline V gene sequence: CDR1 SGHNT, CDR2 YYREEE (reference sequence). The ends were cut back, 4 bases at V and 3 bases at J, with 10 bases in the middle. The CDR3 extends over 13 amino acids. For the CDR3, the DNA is TGTGCCAGCAGCCAGACAGCCCACTATGGCTACACCTTC. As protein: CASSQTAHYGYTF.

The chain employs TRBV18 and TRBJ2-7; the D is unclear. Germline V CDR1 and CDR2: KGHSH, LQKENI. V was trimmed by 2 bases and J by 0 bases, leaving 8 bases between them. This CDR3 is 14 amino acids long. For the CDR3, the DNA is TGTGCCAGCTCACCAAAAGGATACTCCTACGAGCAGTACTTC. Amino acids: CASSPKGYSYEQYF. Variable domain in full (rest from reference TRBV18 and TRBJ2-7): NAGVMQNPRHLVRRRGQEARLRCSPMKGHSHVYWYRQLPEEGLKFMVYLQKENIIDESGMPKERFSAEFPKEGPSILRIQQVVRGDSAAYFCASSPKGYSYEQYFGPGTRLTVT.

The chain's CDR3 is CSVGAGNYEQYF. In nucleotides, the CDR3 is TGCAGCGTTGGCGCAGGAAACTACGAGCAGTACTTC. This chain uses TRBV29-1 with TRBJ2-7; unclear D gene. From germline, CDR1 is SQVTM and CDR2 ANQGSEA. Trimming took off 4 bases at V and 3 bases at J, with 10 bases between the two ends. This CDR3 has 12 amino acids.

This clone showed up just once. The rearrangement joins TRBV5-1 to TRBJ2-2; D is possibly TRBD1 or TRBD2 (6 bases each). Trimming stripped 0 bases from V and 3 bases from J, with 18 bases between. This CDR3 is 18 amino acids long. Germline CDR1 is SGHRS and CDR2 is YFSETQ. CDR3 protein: CASSLAFTRGRDTGELFF. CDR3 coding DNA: TGCGCCAGCAGCTTGGCCTTCACTCGGGGGCGGGACACCGGGGAGCTGTTTTTT. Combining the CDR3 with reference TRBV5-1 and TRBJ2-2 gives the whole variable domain KAGVTQTPRYLIKTRGQQVTLSCSPISGHRSVSWYQQTPGQGLQFLFEYFSETQRNKGNFPGRFSGRQFSNSRSEMNVSTLELGDSALYLCASSLAFTRGRDTGELFFGEGSRLTVL.

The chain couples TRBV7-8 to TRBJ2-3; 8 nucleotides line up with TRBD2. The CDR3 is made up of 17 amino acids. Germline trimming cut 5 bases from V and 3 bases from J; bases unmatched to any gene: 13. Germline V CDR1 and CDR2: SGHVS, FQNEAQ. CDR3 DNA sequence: TGTGCCAGCAGCCCCCTCATTCCAGCGGGAGAGACAGATACGCAGTATTTT. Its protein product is CASSPLIPAGETDTQYF. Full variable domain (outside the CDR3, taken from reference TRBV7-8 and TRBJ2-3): GAGVSQSPRYKVAKRGQDVALRCDPISGHVSLFWYQQALGQGPEFLTYFQNEAQLDKSGLPSDRFFAERPEGSVSTLKIQRTQQEDSAVYLCASSPLIPAGETDTQYFGPGTRLTVL.

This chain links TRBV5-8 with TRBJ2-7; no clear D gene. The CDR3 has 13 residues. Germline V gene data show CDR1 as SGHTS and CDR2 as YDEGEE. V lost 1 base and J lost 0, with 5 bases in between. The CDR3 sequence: CASSLQDSYEQYF. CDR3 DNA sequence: TGTGCCAGCAGCTTGCAGGACTCCTACGAGCAGTACTTC.

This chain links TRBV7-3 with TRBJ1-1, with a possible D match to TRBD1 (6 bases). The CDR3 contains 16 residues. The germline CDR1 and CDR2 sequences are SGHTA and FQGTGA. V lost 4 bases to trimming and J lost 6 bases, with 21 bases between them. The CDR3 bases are TGTGCCAGCAGCTCATACCCCTTGGGAGGGGGAGCTGAAGCTTTCTTT. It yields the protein CASSSYPLGGGAEAFF.

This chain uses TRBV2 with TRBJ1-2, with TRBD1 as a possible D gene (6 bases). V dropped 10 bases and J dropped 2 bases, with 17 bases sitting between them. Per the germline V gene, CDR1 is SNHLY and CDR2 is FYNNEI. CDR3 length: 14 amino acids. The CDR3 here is CATMGGRINYGYTF. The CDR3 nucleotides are TGTGCCACCATGGGGGGGCGAATAAACTATGGCTACACCTTC. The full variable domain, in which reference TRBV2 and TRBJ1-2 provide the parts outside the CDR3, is EPEVTQTPSHQVTQMGQEVILRCVPISNHLYFYWYRQILGQKVEFLVSFYNNEISEKSEIFDDQFSVERPDGSNFTLKIRSTKLEDSAMYFCATMGGRINYGYTFGSGTRLTVV.

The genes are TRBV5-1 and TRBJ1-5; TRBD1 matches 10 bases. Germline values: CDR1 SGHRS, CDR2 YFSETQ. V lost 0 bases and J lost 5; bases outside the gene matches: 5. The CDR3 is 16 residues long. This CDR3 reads CASSLGVTGGDQPQHF. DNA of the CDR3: TGCGCCAGCAGCTTGGGGGTGACAGGGGGCGATCAGCCCCAGCATTTT.

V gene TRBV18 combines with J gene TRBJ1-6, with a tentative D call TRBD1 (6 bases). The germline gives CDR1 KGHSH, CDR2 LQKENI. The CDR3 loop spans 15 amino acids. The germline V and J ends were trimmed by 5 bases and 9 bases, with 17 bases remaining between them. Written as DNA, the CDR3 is TGTGCCAGCTCAGCGGGACAAAACGCTGGTTCACCCCTCCACTTT. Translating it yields CASSAGQNAGSPLHF.

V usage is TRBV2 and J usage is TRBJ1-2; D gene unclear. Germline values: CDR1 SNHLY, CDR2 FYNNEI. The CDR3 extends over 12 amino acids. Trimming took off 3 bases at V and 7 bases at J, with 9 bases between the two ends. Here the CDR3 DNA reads TGTGCCAGCAGTGATGGGAATGCTGGCTACACCTTC. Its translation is CASSDGNAGYTF.

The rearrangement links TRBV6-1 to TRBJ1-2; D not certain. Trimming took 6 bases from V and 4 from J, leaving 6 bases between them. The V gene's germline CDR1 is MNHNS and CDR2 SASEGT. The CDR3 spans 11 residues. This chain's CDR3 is CASRGGYGYTF. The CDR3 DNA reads TGTGCCAGCAGAGGTGGCTATGGCTACACCTTC.

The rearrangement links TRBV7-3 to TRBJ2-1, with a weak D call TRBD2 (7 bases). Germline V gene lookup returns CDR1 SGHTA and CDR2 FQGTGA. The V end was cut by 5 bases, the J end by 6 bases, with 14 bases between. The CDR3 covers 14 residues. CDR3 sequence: CASSPSAGANEQFF. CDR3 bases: TGTGCCAGCAGCCCCTCGGCGGGGGCCAATGAGCAGTTCTTC.

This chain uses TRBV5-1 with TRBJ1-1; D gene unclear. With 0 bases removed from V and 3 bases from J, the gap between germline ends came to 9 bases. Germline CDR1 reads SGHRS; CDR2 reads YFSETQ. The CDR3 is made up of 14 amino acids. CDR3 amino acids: CASSLGGRDTEAFF. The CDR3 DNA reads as TGCGCCAGCAGCTTGGGGGGAAGGGACACTGAAGCTTTCTTT.

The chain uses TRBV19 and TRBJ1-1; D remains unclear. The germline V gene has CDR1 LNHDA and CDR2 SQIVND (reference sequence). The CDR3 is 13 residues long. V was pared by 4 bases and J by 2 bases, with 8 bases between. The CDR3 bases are TGTGCCAGTAGTACGACAATAAACACTGAAGCTTTCTTT. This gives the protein CASSTTINTEAFF.

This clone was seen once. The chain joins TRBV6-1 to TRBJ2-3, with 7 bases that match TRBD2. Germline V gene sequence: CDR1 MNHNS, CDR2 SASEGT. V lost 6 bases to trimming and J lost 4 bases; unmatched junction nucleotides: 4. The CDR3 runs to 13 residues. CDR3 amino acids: CASRERGPDTQYF. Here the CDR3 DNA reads TGTGCCAGCAGGGAGCGGGGCCCAGATACGCAGTATTTT.

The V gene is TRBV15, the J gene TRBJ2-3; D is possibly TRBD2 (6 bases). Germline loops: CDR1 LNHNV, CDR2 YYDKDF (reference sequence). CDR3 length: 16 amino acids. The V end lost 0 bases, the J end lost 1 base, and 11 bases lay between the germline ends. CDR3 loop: CATSREEGRGTDTQYF. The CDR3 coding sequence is TGTGCCACCAGCAGAGAGGAGGGCAGGGGCACAGATACGCAGTATTTT. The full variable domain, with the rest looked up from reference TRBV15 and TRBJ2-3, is DAMVIQNPRYQVTQFGKPVTLSCSQTLNHNVMYWYQQKSSQAPKLLFHYYDKDFNNEADTPDNFQSRRPNTSFCFLDIRSPGLGDTAMYLCATSREEGRGTDTQYFGPGTRLTVL.

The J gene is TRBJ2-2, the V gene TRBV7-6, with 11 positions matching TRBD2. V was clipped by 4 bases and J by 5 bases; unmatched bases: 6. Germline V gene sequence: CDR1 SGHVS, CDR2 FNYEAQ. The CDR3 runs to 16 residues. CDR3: CASSSMTSGTTGELFF. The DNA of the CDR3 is TGTGCCAGCAGCTCCATGACTAGCGGGACTACCGGGGAGCTGTTTTTT.

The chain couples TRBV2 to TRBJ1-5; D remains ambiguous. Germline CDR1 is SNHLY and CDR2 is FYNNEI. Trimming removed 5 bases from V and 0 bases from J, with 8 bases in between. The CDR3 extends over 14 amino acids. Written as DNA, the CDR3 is TGTGCCAGCAGTCTGGACGGTAGCAATCAGCCCCAGCATTTT. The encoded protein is CASSLDGSNQPQHF.

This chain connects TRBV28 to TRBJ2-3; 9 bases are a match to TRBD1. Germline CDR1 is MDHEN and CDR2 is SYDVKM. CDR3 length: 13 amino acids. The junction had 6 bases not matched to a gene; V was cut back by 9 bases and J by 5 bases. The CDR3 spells CASSQGAEDTQYF. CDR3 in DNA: TGTGCCAGTTCACAGGGGGCGGAAGATACGCAGTATTTT. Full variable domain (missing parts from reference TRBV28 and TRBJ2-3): DVKVTQSSRYLVKRTGEKVFLECVQDMDHENMFWYRQDPGLGLRLIYFSYDVKMKEKGDIPEGYSVSREKKERFSLILESASTNQTSMYLCASSQGAEDTQYFGPGTRLTVL.